Following are 23 T cell receptor beta chains from one sample sequenced in a study of identical twins' blood T cells. MiXCR, run by TCRdb on the 5' RACE reads, gives a single entry per CDR3 protein. The sample holds fewer than 450,000 distinct CDR3 sequences, over 25% seen once. Sequencing was carried out using PBMCs. The receptors here all came from a woman aged 18-49 years in good health.

This clonotype was found a few times. The chain joins TRBV29-1 to TRBJ2-7, with D hard to call. CDR3 size: 12 residues. V lost 7 bases and J lost 1, with 11 bases in between. Germline CDR1 SQVTM, CDR2 ANQGSEA. The CDR3 sequence: CSARRDSYEQYF. CDR3 in DNA: TGCAGCGCGCGTAGGGATTCCTACGAGCAGTACTTC.

Remarks on this clonotype: Given a much more abundant clone one base away, this may be a read error. The chain employs TRBV20-1 and TRBJ1-1; D unclear. There are 13 residues in the CDR3. CDR1 and CDR2 (germline): DFQATT, SNEGSKA (reference sequence). Between the trimmed V and J ends, which lost 2 bases and 3 bases, there was a span of 10 bases. This chain's CDR3 is CSARTVAYTEAFF. The CDR3 DNA sequence: TGCAGTGCTAGAACGGTGGCCTACACTGAAGCTTTCTTT.

This clonotype was recorded a few times. This chain uses TRBV6-5 with TRBJ1-6, with D maybe TRBD1 (6 bases). There are 16 residues in the CDR3. V lost 2 bases to trimming and J lost 4 bases, with 12 bases between them. The germline V gene has CDR1 MNHEY and CDR2 SVGAGI. CDR3 DNA: TGTGCCAGCAGTTACGCGCCGGGACAATATAATTCACCCCTCCACTTT. Amino acid sequence: CASSYAPGQYNSPLHF.

A few counts support this clonotype. V gene TRBV2 combines with J gene TRBJ2-1; D is unresolved. The germline CDR1 and CDR2 sequences are SNHLY and FYNNEI. The CDR3 covers 14 residues. V gave up 3 bases and J gave up 6 bases, with 12 bases separating them. The CDR3 spells CASSDSRSGNEQFF. CDR3 sequence (DNA): TGTGCCAGCAGTGATTCTCGTTCAGGCAATGAGCAGTTCTTC.

Of note for this clonotype: A clone one base away is much larger, so this may be a read error. CDR3 nucleotides: TGCAGTGCTAGTCCGGGCATTACTTCCTTT. Translated: CSASPGITSF. V is TRBV20-1 and J is TRBJ1-1; no reliable D call. Germline V gives CDR1 DFQATT, CDR2 SNEGSKA (reference sequence). The CDR3 extends over 10 amino acids.

The chain joins TRBV19 to TRBJ2-3, with a tentative D call TRBD2 (6 bases). The CDR3 has 15 amino acids. V was pared by 4 bases and J by 2 bases, with 13 bases between. Per the germline V gene, CDR1 is LNHDA and CDR2 is SQIVND (reference sequence). The CDR3 nucleotides are TGTGCCAGTAGTACCCCGGGAGTATCCACAGATACGCAGTATTTT. Its protein is CASSTPGVSTDTQYF.

This chain joins TRBV20-1 and TRBJ2-1, with TRBD2 matching over 13 bases. The CDR3 length is 14 residues. The V gene's germline CDR1 is DFQATT and CDR2 SNEGSKA (reference sequence). V shed 5 bases and J 8 bases; nucleotides not matched to a gene: 6. The CDR3, as DNA: TGCAGTGCTCCCGGGACTAGCGGGATCGATGAGCAGTTCTTC. It encodes CSAPGTSGIDEQFF.

This clonotype was counted a few times. This rearrangement joins TRBV11-2 to TRBJ1-6; a weak D match, TRBD1 (5 bases). CDR1 and CDR2 from the germline V gene are SGHAT and FQNNGV. The CDR3 has 15 residues. V lost 1 base and J lost 11, with 15 bases in between. The CDR3 region is CASSLGAGGTAPLHF. The CDR3 bases are TGTGCCAGCAGCTTAGGGGCCGGGGGTACGGCACCCCTCCACTTT.

In its sample, this clonotype was seen many times. The J gene is TRBJ1-1, the V gene TRBV29-1, with D perhaps TRBD1 (6 bases). V lost 7 bases to trimming and J lost 7 bases, with 25 bases between them. This CDR3 has 15 amino acids. Germline V CDR1 and CDR2: SQVTM, ANQGSEA. Written as DNA, the CDR3 is TGCAGCGCGCCGATACCGGGGGGCGGTTCTATTGAAGCTTTCTTT. Translating it yields CSAPIPGGGSIEAFF.

This clonotype was detected a few times. J is TRBJ1-2 and V is TRBV29-1; D gene unclear. V shed 4 bases and J shed 4 bases, with 16 bases lying between them. CDR3 length: 14 residues. Germline lookup yields CDR1 SQVTM and CDR2 ANQGSEA. CDR3 nucleotide sequence: TGCAGCGTTGTCCGGGCGACGAAGGCCTATGGCTACACCTTC. Residues: CSVVRATKAYGYTF.

The V and J genes are TRBV29-1 and TRBJ2-5; 9 bases align to TRBD2. The CDR3 spans 12 residues. CDR1 is SQVTM and CDR2 is ANQGSEA in the germline V gene. The trim removed 6 bases at V and 4 bases at J, leaving 3 bases unmatched. Here the CDR3 DNA reads TGCAGCGTCGGGACTAGCACAGAGACCCAGTACTTC. This gives the protein CSVGTSTETQYF.

As for this clonotype: A read error may explain this, as a much larger clone is one base away. The CDR3, as DNA: TGTGCCAGCAACCTACAGGGGATGGGCACTGAAGCTTTCTTT. Protein: CASNLQGMGTEAFF. V usage is TRBV5-6 and J usage is TRBJ1-1; 7 nucleotides align to TRBD1. Germline-derived CDR1 and CDR2 are SGHDT and YYEEEE. CDR3 size: 14 residues. Trimming took 6 bases from V and 4 from J; bases not matched to a gene: 9. The full variable domain, completed using reference TRBV5-6 and TRBJ1-1, is DAGVTQSPTHLIKTRGQQVTLRCSPKSGHDTVSWYQQALGQGPQFIFQYYEEEERQRGNFPDRFSGHQFPNYSSELNVNALLLGDSALYLCASNLQGMGTEAFFGQGTRLTVV.

This clonotype was seen a few times. CDR3 residues: CASSYRVEQFF. The DNA of the CDR3 is TGTGCCAGCAGTTATAGGGTTGAGCAGTTCTTC. The V call is TRBV6-2 or TRBV6-3, the J call TRBJ2-1; no firm D call. Trimming left V 3 bases short and J 9 bases short, with 6 bases between. Germline V gives CDR1 MNHEY, CDR2 SVGEGT. This CDR3 contains 11 residues.

The table lists this clonotype with a few counts. V gene TRBV12-3 or TRBV12-4 combines with J gene TRBJ1-3; TRBD1 matches at 7 bases. With V trimmed by 5 bases and J by 3 bases, 4 bases remained unmatched. This CDR3 is built from 14 residues. The CDR3 is CASSLQGFGNTIYF. The CDR3 nucleotides are TGTGCCAGCAGTCTACAGGGGTTTGGAAACACCATATATTTT.

This clonotype was observed a few times. The rearrangement uses TRBV28 and TRBJ2-4; TRBD2 matches at 8 bases. The germline CDR1 and CDR2 sequences are MDHEN and SYDVKM. The trim removed 1 base at V and 7 bases at J, leaving 0 bases unmatched. The CDR3 extends over 13 amino acids. Here the CDR3 reads CASSLSGGNIQYF. The CDR3 DNA follows: TGTGCCAGCAGTTTATCGGGGGGGAACATTCAGTACTTC.

The table lists this clonotype with a few counts. The rearrangement links TRBV12-3 or TRBV12-4 to TRBJ1-2; 7 bases agree with TRBD1. The CDR3 is made up of 15 amino acids. With 5 bases clipped from V and 4 bases from J, the junction kept 10 bases outside the gene matches. The CDR3: CASSRPQGLGYGYTF. DNA for the CDR3: TGTGCCAGCAGTCGACCACAGGGGTTAGGCTATGGCTACACCTTC.

This clonotype was observed a handful of times. The rearrangement uses TRBV7-8 and TRBJ2-1; a weak D match, TRBD1 (6 bases). This CDR3 has 16 amino acids. V shed 3 bases and J shed 3 bases, with 15 bases lying between them. Germline lookup yields CDR1 SGHVS and CDR2 FQNEAQ. DNA for the CDR3: TGTGCCAGCAGCTTGCGAGGACAGACGATCTACAATGAGCAGTTCTTC. It is translated as CASSLRGQTIYNEQFF.

The chain uses TRBV5-1 and TRBJ2-2; TRBD1 agrees at 8 bases. The germline CDR1 and CDR2 sequences are SGHRS and YFSETQ. The trim removed 4 bases at V and 5 bases at J, leaving 7 bases unmatched. This CDR3 region has 15 residues. CDR3 bases: TGCGCCAGCAGCACCAGGACAGGGCGTACCGGGGAGCTGTTTTTT. It codes for CASSTRTGRTGELFF.

V is TRBV29-1 and J is TRBJ2-1, with 7 bases fitting TRBD2. The length of the CDR3 is 14 residues. The V gene end was trimmed by 7 bases and the J gene end by 2 bases; junction bases not matched to a gene: 8. CDR1 is SQVTM and CDR2 is ANQGSEA in the germline V gene. CDR3: CSGTTSAPYNEQFF. The DNA for the CDR3 is TGCAGCGGAACCACTAGCGCGCCCTACAATGAGCAGTTCTTC.

V is TRBV18 and J is TRBJ2-3; TRBD2 might be the D (5 bases). This CDR3 spans 12 amino acids. Germline V gene lookup returns CDR1 KGHSH and CDR2 LQKENI. V was pared by 3 bases and J by 6 bases, with 7 bases between. Written as DNA, the CDR3 is TGTGCCAGCTCACCCGACTACGATACGCAGTATTTT. Translated: CASSPDYDTQYF.

The chain recombines TRBV6-6 with TRBJ2-3; D is unclear. The CDR3 sequence is 15 residues long. V lost 3 bases and J 0 bases, leaving 10 bases between the germline ends. Germline-derived CDR1 and CDR2 are MNHNY and SVGAGI (reference sequence). The CDR3 here is CASSYGNTSTDTQYF. The CDR3 DNA reads TGTGCCAGCAGTTATGGGAATACGAGCACAGATACGCAGTATTTT.

In the case of this clonotype: The CDR3 end shows no conserved phenylalanine or tryptophan, and so a read error is likely. This CDR3 is CASSQDLLGSGTEAFS. CDR3 DNA: TGTGCCAGCAGCCAAGATCTCTTGGGGAGTGGAACTGAAGCTTTCTCT. The rearrangement uses TRBV14 and TRBJ1-1; no clear D gene. Germline loops: CDR1 SGHDN, CDR2 FVKESK. This CDR3 has 16 amino acids. With 0 bases removed from V and 5 bases from J, the gap between germline ends came to 16 bases.

Many counts were recorded for this clonotype. The rearrangement links TRBV2 to TRBJ2-2; D not certain. Germline V lookup: CDR1 SNHLY, CDR2 FYNNEI. The V end lost 4 bases, the J end lost 9 bases, and 3 bases lay between the germline ends. This CDR3 comprises 10 residues. The CDR3 loop reads CASSGRELFF. The CDR3 DNA follows: TGTGCCAGCAGTGGTCGGGAGCTGTTTTTT. The full variable domain, with the rest looked up from reference TRBV2 and TRBJ2-2, is EPEVTQTPSHQVTQMGQEVILRCVPISNHLYFYWYRQILGQKVEFLVSFYNNEISEKSEIFDDQFSVERPDGSNFTLKIRSTKLEDSAMYFCASSGRELFFGEGSRLTVL.